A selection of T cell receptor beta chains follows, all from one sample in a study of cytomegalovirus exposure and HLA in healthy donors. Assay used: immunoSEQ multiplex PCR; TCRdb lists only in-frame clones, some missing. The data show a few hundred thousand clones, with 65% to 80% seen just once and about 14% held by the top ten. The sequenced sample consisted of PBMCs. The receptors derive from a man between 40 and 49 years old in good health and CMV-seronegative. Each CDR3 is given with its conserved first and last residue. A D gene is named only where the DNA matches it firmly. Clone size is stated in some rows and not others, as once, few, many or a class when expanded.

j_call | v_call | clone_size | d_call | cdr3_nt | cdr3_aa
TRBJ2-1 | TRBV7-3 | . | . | TGTGCCAGCAGCTTATTGGGCAGAAGCTCCTACAATGAGCAGTTCTTC | CASSLLGRSSYNEQFF
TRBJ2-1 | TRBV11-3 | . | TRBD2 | TGTGCCAGCAGCTTAGTTAGCGGGAGCAATGAGCAGTTCTTC | CASSLVSGSNEQFF
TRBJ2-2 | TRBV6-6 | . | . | TGTGCGACCGGGACTGTAATTGCCGGGGAGCTGTTTTTT | CATGTVIAGELFF
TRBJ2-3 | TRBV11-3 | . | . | TGTGCCAGCAGCTTCTCGTCGGGGGGCCCCACAGATACGCAGTATTTT | CASSFSSGGPTDTQYF
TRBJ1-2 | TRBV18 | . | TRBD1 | TGTGCCAGCTCACCCGGGACAGTGTCTGCCGGCTACACCTTC | CASSPGTVSAGYTF
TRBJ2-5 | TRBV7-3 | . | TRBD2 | TGTGCCAGCAGCCCGGGGGGGGGAGCCCAAGAGACCCAGTACTTC | CASSPGGGAQETQYF
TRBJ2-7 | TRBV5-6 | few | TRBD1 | TGTGCCAGCAGCAGGGGACAGACTACCTACGAGCAGTACTTC | CASSRGQTTYEQYF
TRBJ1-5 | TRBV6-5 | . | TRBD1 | TGTGCCAGCAGTGGGACAGGGGTTTTGGATCAGCCCCAGCATTTT | CASSGTGVLDQPQHF
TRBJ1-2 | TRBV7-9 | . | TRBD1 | TGTGCCAGCAGCTTAGCTATGAACAGGGGGGACGGCTACACCTTC | CASSLAMNRGDGYTF
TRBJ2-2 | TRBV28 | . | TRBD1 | TGTGCCAGCAGTTCAATACCGGGACAGGGTCAAAAGTGGGACGGGGAGCTGTTTTTT | CASSSIPGQGQKWDGELFF
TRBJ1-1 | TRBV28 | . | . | TGTGCCACCAAACAGGACATGAACACTGAAGCTTTCTTT | CATKQDMNTEAFF
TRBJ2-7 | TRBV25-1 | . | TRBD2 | TGTGCCAGCAGTGATAGCGGGATCGGTTACGAGCAGTACTTC | CASSDSGIGYEQYF
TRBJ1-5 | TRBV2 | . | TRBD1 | TGTGCCAGCAGTGCAGGGGGCCGGCAGCTCCAGCATTTT | CASSAGGRQLQHF
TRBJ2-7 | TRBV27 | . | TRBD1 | TGTGCCAGCAGTTTAACCGGGACAGGGTACGTCGAGCAGTACTTC | CASSLTGTGYVEQYF
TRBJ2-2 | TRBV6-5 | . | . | TGTGCCAGCAGTTACTCGCAGGGGCCCACCGGGGAGCTGTTTTTT | CASSYSQGPTGELFF
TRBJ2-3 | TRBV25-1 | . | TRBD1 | TGTGCCAGCACCAGGACAGGGACCACAGATACGCAGTATTTT | CASTRTGTTDTQYF
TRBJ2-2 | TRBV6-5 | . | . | TGTGCCAGCAGGACAACCGGGGAGCTGTTTTTT | CASRTTGELFF
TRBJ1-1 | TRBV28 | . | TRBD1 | TGTGCCAGCAGTCCGGGGACAGTCCTGAGGAACACTGAAGCTTTCTTT | CASSPGTVLRNTEAFF
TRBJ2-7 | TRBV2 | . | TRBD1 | TGTGCCAGCAGTCAGACAGGGCCCTACGAGCAGTACTTC | CASSQTGPYEQYF
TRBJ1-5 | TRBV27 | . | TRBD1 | TGTGCCAGCAGTTTAGAAGGGGGCTCGAGCAATCAGCCCCAGCATTTT | CASSLEGGSSNQPQHF
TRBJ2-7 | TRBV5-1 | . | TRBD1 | TGCGCCAGCAGCCAAACTCTCGGGACAGATCCCGAGCAGTACTTC | CASSQTLGTDPEQYF
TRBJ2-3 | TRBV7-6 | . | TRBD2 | TGTGCCAGCAGCCTTACCCTAGCGGGGGCGAGCACAGATACGCAGTATTTT | CASSLTLAGASTDTQYF
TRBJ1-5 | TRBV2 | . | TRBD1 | TGTGCCAGCATAGGACAGGTCAATCAGCCCCAGCATTTT | CASIGQVNQPQHF
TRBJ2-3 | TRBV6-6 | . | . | TGTGCCAGCAGGCTCACTCCCCGCACAGATACGCAGTATTTT | CASRLTPRTDTQYF
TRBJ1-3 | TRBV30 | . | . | TGTGCCACTGGACTGCGCTCTGGAAACACCATATATTTT | CATGLRSGNTIYF
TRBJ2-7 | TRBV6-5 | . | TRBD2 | TGTGCCAGCAGTTACGTACTAGCGGGAGGCGAGCAGTACTTC | CASSYVLAGGEQYF
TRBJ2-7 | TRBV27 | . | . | TGTGCCAGCAGTTTATTGGGCGACTCCTACGAGCAGTACTTC | CASSLLGDSYEQYF
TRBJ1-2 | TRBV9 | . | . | TGTGCCAGCAGCGTAGGTGAAGTGGCCGGCTACACCTTC | CASSVGEVAGYTF
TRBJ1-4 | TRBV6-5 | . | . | TGTGCCAGCAGCCTTGGACAGACCCAAGGAGAAAAACTGTTTTTT | CASSLGQTQGEKLFF